The 32 T cell receptor beta chains given below trace back to one sample, sequenced in a study of tumor and adjacent non-tumor tissue in lung cancer. This sample's RNA came from whole unsorted tissue. TCRbeta libraries were built with three rounds of nested PCR, modified from ARM-PCR. TCRdb re-analysed the multiplex PCR reads in MiXCR, keeping a single row per CDR3 protein. This table holds about 80,000 distinct CDR3 sequences, around 70% found once. Sample: lung tumor tissue. The receptors derive from a woman in her 70s with non-small cell lung cancer.

The rearrangement joins TRBV4-1 to TRBJ2-1; D is perhaps TRBD2 (5 bases). Germline CDR1 MGHRA, CDR2 YSYEKL. The CDR3 has 17 amino acids. Trimming took off 1 base at V and 6 bases at J, with 19 bases between the two ends. This chain's CDR3 is CASSQAVRARGSNEQFF. DNA of the CDR3: TGCGCCAGCAGCCAAGCGGTGCGAGCGCGAGGGTCCAATGAGCAGTTCTTC.

The CDR3 spells CASSLERAGSPLHF. The CDR3 region has the DNA TGTGCCAGCAGTTTAGAGAGGGCAGGTTCGCCCCTCCACTTT. The rearrangement uses TRBV12-3 or TRBV12-4 and TRBJ1-6, with D hard to call. The CDR3 extends over 14 amino acids. Deletions cut 1 base from V and 13 bases from J, with 14 bases between.

The chain recombines TRBV5-1 with TRBJ2-1; no firm D call. The V gene's germline CDR1 is SGHRS and CDR2 YFSETQ. The CDR3 is 13 amino acids. Trimming removed 4 bases from V and 9 bases from J, with 14 bases in between. For the CDR3, the DNA is TGCGCCAGCAGCGTCAGAGTCGATAGTGAGCAGTTCTTC. Its protein product is CASSVRVDSEQFF.

This clonotype was detected many times. DNA for the CDR3: TGCGCCAGCAGCTCGGGACAGAACAATGAGCAGTTCTTC. Protein: CASSSGQNNEQFF. The chain has TRBV10-1 and TRBJ2-1, with 7 bases matching TRBD1. CDR3 length: 13 residues. Germline values: CDR1 WNHNN, CDR2 SYGVQD (reference sequence). The V segment lost 6 bases and the J segment 5 bases; nucleotides outside the gene matches: 4.

To note about this clonotype: The junction departs from germline at one end; a sequencing error may be responsible. This chain connects TRBV5-4 to TRBJ1-2, with D perhaps matching TRBD1 (5 bases). Germline V gene sequence: CDR1 SGHNT, CDR2 YYREEE (reference sequence). This CDR3 comprises 14 residues. The CDR3 is CAISLGPGLAGYTF. The DNA of the CDR3 is TGTGCCATCAGCTTGGGGCCAGGGTTGGCTGGCTACACCTTC.

This clonotype was picked up many times. This could be a read error, since a much larger clone is one nucleotide away. The chain is built from TRBV10-2 and TRBJ2-7; 15 bases line up with TRBD2. CDR3 size: 15 residues. Germline CDR1 reads WSHSY; CDR2 reads SAAADI. CDR3 protein: CASSESGLAGGVQCF. CDR3 DNA sequence: TGCGCCAGCAGTGAATCCGGACTAGCGGGAGGGGTGCAGTGCTTC.

Details on this clonotype: Germline and junction disagree at one end, which may indicate a read error. The rearrangement joins TRBV6-5 to TRBJ2-2, with TRBD1 matching 8 bases. The CDR3 has 16 amino acids. Germline CDR1 MNHEY, CDR2 SVGAGI. Here the CDR3 DNA reads TGTGCCATCAGCCGAGGACAGGGAGTCTCCACCGGGGACCTGTTCTTT. Protein sequence: CAISRGQGVSTGDLFF.

A note on this clonotype: The final CDR3 position lacks the conserved phenylalanine or tryptophan, pointing to a likely read error. J is TRBJ2-1 and V is TRBV29-1; perhaps TRBD2 as D (7 bases). CDR3 size: 13 residues. The ends were cut back, 6 bases at V and 8 bases at J, with 17 bases in the middle. The germline CDR1 and CDR2 sequences are SQVTM and ANQGSEA. The CDR3 protein is CSVSRGLYYEQFL. CDR3 bases: TGCAGCGTCAGCAGGGGACTATATTATGAGCAGTTCTTA.

This chain uses TRBV7-2 with TRBJ2-3; 10 bases line up with TRBD2. The CDR3 spans 15 residues. In germline, CDR1 is SGHTA, CDR2 FQGNSA. V shed 4 bases, J shed 4 bases, and the junction held 5 bases outside the gene matches. The CDR3, as DNA: TGTGCCAGCAGCTGGGGACTAGCGATGGCAGATACGCAGTATTTT. Amino acid sequence: CASSWGLAMADTQYF.

Turning to this clonotype: Sequence at one end of the junction differs from germline and may be a read error. V gene TRBV6-6 combines with J gene TRBJ2-7; the match to TRBD2 covers 10 bases. Germline CDR1 is MNHNY and CDR2 is SVGAGI (reference sequence). The CDR3 runs to 19 residues. The CDR3 bases are TGTGTCAGCACAACGTACCTCGGGAACAGCGGGACTAGCGTATACGAGCAGTACTTC. It specifies CVSTTYLGNSGTSVYEQYF.

The chain carries TRBV29-1 and TRBJ2-7, with D tentatively TRBD2 (5 bases). Germline V gene data show CDR1 as SQVTM and CDR2 as ANQGSEA. V lost 6 bases and J 0 bases, leaving 15 bases between the germline ends. This CDR3 has 14 residues. CDR3 in DNA: TGCAGCGTCGATAGCGTGACCAGCTCCTACGAGCAGTACTTC. It translates to CSVDSVTSSYEQYF.

Details on this clonotype: A much larger clone sits a single nucleotide away, making a read error possible. As DNA, the CDR3 is TGTGCCAGCAGCCAAAATGGCGGGAGGACCTACAATGAGCGGTTCTTC. Protein: CASSQNGGRTYNERFF. The V and J genes are TRBV4-2 and TRBJ2-1; 8 bases map to TRBD2. CDR1 LGHNA and CDR2 YNFKEQ come from the germline V gene. The CDR3 extends over 16 amino acids.

This clonotype was recorded once. The chain uses TRBV5-1 and TRBJ1-4; maybe TRBD1 (5 bases). The CDR3 sequence is 16 residues long. V was pared by 0 bases and J by 6 bases, with 15 bases between. Germline values: CDR1 SGHRS, CDR2 YFSETQ. CDR3 DNA sequence: TGCGCCAGCAGCTTGGTCGTGGACACCGGGTATGAAAAACTGTTTTTT. This encodes CASSLVVDTGYEKLFF.

With regard to this clonotype: The junction departs from germline at one end; a sequencing error may be responsible. The chain links TRBV6-2 or TRBV6-3 to TRBJ2-5; 7 bases fit TRBD1. Looked up from germline, CDR1 is MNHEY and CDR2 is SVGEGT. The CDR3 is 15 amino acids. Written as DNA, the CDR3 is TGTGCCAGCAGTTCCTCGACAGGGCGCGCAGGGACCCAGTGCTTC. Protein sequence: CASSSSTGRAGTQCF.

Comment on this clonotype: This sequence may be a read error, since a much larger clone differs from it by one base. The V and J genes are TRBV5-1 and TRBJ2-3; tentatively, D is TRBD2 (5 bases). V shed 4 bases and J shed 2 bases, with 11 bases lying between them. This CDR3 has 14 residues. Per the germline V gene, CDR1 is SGHRS and CDR2 is YFSETQ. CDR3 sequence reads: CASSRSGFTDTQYF. The CDR3 DNA reads TGCGCCAGCAGCCGATCGGGATTCACAGATACGCAGTATTTT. Using reference TRBV5-1 and TRBJ2-3 for the parts outside the CDR3, the full variable domain is KAGVTQTPRYLIKTRGQQVTLSCSPISGHRSVSWYQQTPGQGLQFLFEYFSETQRNKGNFPGRFSGRQFSNSRSEMNVSTLELGDSALYLCASSRSGFTDTQYFGPGTRLTVL.

This clonotype occurred many times. This chain links TRBV5-4 with TRBJ2-1; TRBD2 matches at 11 bases. Germline values: CDR1 SGHNT, CDR2 YYREEE (reference sequence). J was trimmed by 3 bases and V by 7 bases; bases with no gene match: 6. There are 15 residues in the CDR3. CDR3 sequence: CASALGTSGYNEQFF. CDR3 coding DNA: TGTGCCAGCGCCCTCGGGACTAGCGGCTACAATGAGCAGTTCTTC.

A note on this clonotype: A read error may produce the germline difference seen at one junction end. This chain connects TRBV12-3 or TRBV12-4 to TRBJ2-3; D may be TRBD2 (6 bases). The CDR3 covers 14 residues. This chain's CDR3 is CAGRTNGSTDTQYF. The CDR3 DNA is TGTGCCGGCAGGACTAACGGGAGTACAGATACGCAGTATTTT.

The chain is built from TRBV4-2 and TRBJ2-1; 7 positions match TRBD2. CDR1 LGHNA and CDR2 YNFKEQ come from the germline V gene. The CDR3 has 19 amino acids. V was clipped by 9 bases and J by 0 bases; unmatched bases: 20. DNA of the CDR3: TGTGCCAGAAGCGCTTGGTCTTCAAGCGGGGAGAGCTCCTACAATGAGCAGTTCTTC. Protein: CARSAWSSSGESSYNEQFF.

This rearrangement joins TRBV11-2 to TRBJ2-7; a weak D match, TRBD1 (6 bases). Germline CDR1 is SGHAT and CDR2 is FQNNGV. This CDR3 is built from 15 residues. Trimming pared 5 bases from V and 2 bases from J, leaving 16 bases between. The CDR3 reads CASSNITGFTYEQYF. CDR3 nucleotide sequence: TGTGCCAGCAGCAACATCACAGGGTTCACCTACGAGCAGTACTTC.

The chain uses TRBV2 and TRBJ2-3; D is uncertain. Germline values: CDR1 SNHLY, CDR2 FYNNEI. The CDR3 loop spans 13 amino acids. V lost 2 bases and J 2 bases, leaving 5 bases between the germline ends. In nucleotides, the CDR3 is TGTGCCAGCAGTGAATACAACACAGATACGCAGTATTTT. Translated: CASSEYNTDTQYF.

Comment on this clonotype: Since no conserved phenylalanine or tryptophan closes the CDR3, a read error is the likely cause. The DNA is omitted, as the CDR3 cannot be located on it reliably, and the CDR3 follows TCRdb's listing. V usage is TRBV4-2 and J usage is TRBJ2-1; no check of the table's D call, TRBD2, against the DNA was made. Termini included, the CDR3 measures 17 amino acids. Germline lookup yields CDR1 LGHNA and CDR2 YNFKEQ. The CDR3 here is CASSPEAGLASYNEQLI.

This clonotype was found a few times. A read error may account for a junction end that differs from germline. The rearrangement uses TRBV5-5 and TRBJ2-1; no clear D gene. Per the germline V gene, CDR1 is SGHKS and CDR2 is YYEKEE (reference sequence). The CDR3 is 12 amino acids. The DNA of the CDR3 is TGTGCCGGCAGCTTACGATACAATGAGCAGTTCTTC. Its translation is CAGSLRYNEQFF.

A note on this clonotype: The conserved closing phenylalanine or tryptophan is absent in this CDR3, likely reflecting a read error. The genes are TRBV6-5 and TRBJ2-3; D not resolved. V was shortened by 4 bases and J by 0 bases, with 11 bases between the two germline ends. This CDR3 has 15 residues. The V gene's germline CDR1 is MNHEY and CDR2 SVGAGI. The CDR3: CASSCSFMSTDTQYY. For the CDR3, the DNA is TGTGCCAGCAGTTGCTCGTTTATGAGCACAGATACGCAGTATTAT.

The chain carries TRBV11-2 and TRBJ2-5; no clear D gene. The CDR3 runs 12 residues. Trimming removed 4 bases at V and 5 bases at J, with 8 bases between. Germline-derived CDR1 and CDR2 are SGHAT and FQNNGV. The CDR3 region has the DNA TGTGCCAGCAGCTCTAGGTTGGAGACCCAGTACTTC. This codes for CASSSRLETQYF.

The rearrangement joins TRBV29-1 to TRBJ2-3, with TRBD1 matching over 8 bases. This CDR3 region has 16 residues. V was clipped by 6 bases and J by 6 bases; unmatched bases: 17. Germline CDR1 is SQVTM and CDR2 is ANQGSEA. CDR3 in DNA: TGCAGCGTAGAATACACCGGGACAGGCCCCCCGGATACGCAGTATTTT. Protein product: CSVEYTGTGPPDTQYF.

With respect to this clonotype: Sequence at one end of the junction differs from germline and may be a read error. The J gene is TRBJ2-1, the V gene TRBV10-3, with 7 bases that match TRBD2. The CDR3 is 15 amino acids. CDR1 and CDR2 from the germline V gene are ENHRY and SYGVKD. CDR3 residues: CAISGPERGVIEQFF. The CDR3 nucleotides are TGCGCCATCAGTGGGCCCGAGCGGGGAGTGATTGAGCAGTTCTTC.

Concerning this clonotype: The conserved closing phenylalanine or tryptophan is absent in this CDR3, likely reflecting a read error. The limits of the CDR3 on the DNA are not certain, so only TCRdb's listed CDR3 is given. V usage is TRBV11-1 and J usage is TRBJ2-7; the table gives TRBD1 as D, unverified against the DNA. With termini counted, the CDR3 has 14 amino acids. CDR1 is SGHAT and CDR2 is FQDESV in the germline V gene (reference sequence). CDR3 amino acids: CSSRPGQGIYDQYL.

Turning to this clonotype: Because the CDR3 is missing its conserved closing phenylalanine or tryptophan, this is likely a read error. V usage is TRBV4-2 and J usage is TRBJ1-5; maybe TRBD1 (5 bases). Germline-derived CDR1 and CDR2 are LGHNA and YNFKEQ. V was cut by 3 bases and J by 6 bases, with 15 bases left in between. This CDR3 has 15 residues. DNA for the CDR3: TGTGCCAGCAGCCACCAGGGTGCCAACGGTCAGCCCCAGCATTAT. Its protein product is CASSHQGANGQPQHY.

The V and J genes are TRBV30 and TRBJ2-1; possibly TRBD2 for D (6 bases). Trimming pared 2 bases from V and 8 bases from J, leaving 19 bases between. Looked up from germline, CDR1 is GTSNPN and CDR2 is SVGIG (reference sequence). The CDR3 consists of 15 residues. CDR3 region: CAWSLALVGVDEQFF. The CDR3 DNA is TGTGCCTGGAGTCTAGCGCTAGTGGGAGTCGATGAGCAGTTCTTC.

This clonotype was seen once. Since a much larger clone is just one base distant, this may be a read error. The chain recombines TRBV5-1 with TRBJ2-5; perhaps TRBD1 as D (6 bases). Germline CDR1 is SGHRS and CDR2 is YFSETQ. The CDR3 is 14 residues long. Here the CDR3 DNA reads TGCACCAGCAGCGAAAACCAGGGGACAGAGACCCAGTACTTC. Translation: CTSSENQGTETQYF. The whole variable domain, filled in from reference TRBV5-1 and TRBJ2-5, reads KAGVTQTPRYLIKTRGQQVTLSCSPISGHRSVSWYQQTPGQGLQFLFEYFSETQRNKGNFPGRFSGRQFSNSRSEMNVSTLELGDSALYLCTSSENQGTETQYFGPGTRLLVL.

About this clonotype itself: Relative to the germline gene, one junction end is altered; a read error may explain this. The chain links TRBV7-3 to TRBJ2-3; D uncertain. Germline V lookup: CDR1 SGHTA, CDR2 FQGTGA. This CDR3 region has 13 residues. The CDR3, as DNA: TGCGCCAGGAGCGTCGCCAGCCGAGATACGCAGTATTTT. Amino acids: CARSVASRDTQYF. Looking up the rest from reference TRBV7-3 and TRBJ2-3 gives the full variable domain: GAGVSQTPSNKVTEKGKYVELRCDPISGHTALYWYRQSLGQGPEFLIYFQGTGAADDSGLPNDRFFAVRPEGSVSTLKIQRTERGDSAVYLCARSVASRDTQYFGPGTRLTVL.

The chain employs TRBV28 and TRBJ2-1; D tentatively reads TRBD1 or TRBD2 (5 bases each). Between the trimmed V and J ends, which lost 5 bases and 12 bases, there was a span of 29 bases. The CDR3 is 17 residues long. Germline CDR1 and CDR2: MDHEN and SYDVKM. The CDR3 spells CASSETGLTENYDVQFF. The CDR3 DNA follows: TGTGCCAGCAGTGAAACAGGACTGACGGAAAACTACGATGTGCAGTTCTTC.